Listed below are T cell receptor beta chains from one sample, sequenced in a study of blood T cell repertoires in COVID-19. TCRdb's copy holds only in-frame clones and misses some; the assay was immunoSEQ multiplex PCR. The sample shows about 190,000 clones, 70% to 90% of them seen only once. Source material: peripheral blood. Receptors were obtained from a man between 25 and 39 years old with acute or convalescent COVID-19. CDR3s include the opening cysteine and the closing phenylalanine or tryptophan. Each record gives: CDR3 protein, CDR3 DNA, J gene, D gene, V gene. A D gene is named only where the DNA matches it firmly.

CDR3aa: CASTASGGKLRNEQFF
CDR3nt: TGTGCCAGTACGGCTAGCGGGGGAAAGTTGAGGAATGAGCAGTTCTTC
j_gene: TRBJ2-1
d_gene: TRBD2
v_gene: TRBV19

CDR3aa: CASLRGEEEKLFF
CDR3nt: TGTGCCAGCCTCAGAGGGGAGGAGGAAAAACTGTTTTTT
j_gene: TRBJ1-4
d_gene: .
v_gene: TRBV18

CDR3aa: CSVKDSNQPQHF
CDR3nt: TGCAGCGTTAAGGACTCTAATCAGCCCCAGCATTTT
j_gene: TRBJ1-5
d_gene: .
v_gene: TRBV29-1

CDR3aa: CASSVGTLGAHDTQYF
CDR3nt: TGTGCCAGCAGCGTAGGGACCTTGGGAGCCCATGACACGCAGTATTTT
j_gene: TRBJ2-3
d_gene: .
v_gene: TRBV9

CDR3aa: CASTGFGVLNEKLFF
CDR3nt: TGTGCCAGCACGGGATTTGGAGTCCTTAATGAAAAACTGTTTTTT
j_gene: TRBJ1-4
d_gene: .
v_gene: TRBV2

CDR3aa: CASSSGTVSSSPLHF
CDR3nt: TGCGCCAGCAGCTCGGGGACAGTTTCGAGTTCACCCCTCCACTTT
j_gene: TRBJ1-6
d_gene: TRBD1
v_gene: TRBV5-1

CDR3aa: CASSLTGPGLNYGYTF
CDR3nt: TGTGCCAGTAGTCTGACAGGGCCCGGCTTAAACTATGGCTACACCTTC
j_gene: TRBJ1-2
d_gene: TRBD1
v_gene: TRBV19

CDR3aa: CASSPGTGASTEAFF
CDR3nt: TGTGCCAGCAGTCCCGGGACAGGGGCGAGCACTGAAGCTTTCTTT
j_gene: TRBJ1-1
d_gene: TRBD1
v_gene: TRBV6-4

CDR3aa: CASSQEPRGSDQPQHF
CDR3nt: TGCGCCAGCAGCCAAGAACCCAGGGGGTCCGATCAGCCCCAGCATTTT
j_gene: TRBJ1-5
d_gene: TRBD1
v_gene: TRBV4-1

CDR3aa: CASSPRGRAGTDTQYF
CDR3nt: TGTGCCAGCTCACCACGCGGGAGGGCCGGCACAGATACGCAGTATTTT
j_gene: TRBJ2-3
d_gene: TRBD2
v_gene: TRBV18

CDR3aa: CAWSVRTGIAKNIQYF
CDR3nt: TGTGCCTGGAGTGTAAGGACGGGGATAGCCAAAAACATTCAGTACTTC
j_gene: TRBJ2-4
d_gene: .
v_gene: TRBV30